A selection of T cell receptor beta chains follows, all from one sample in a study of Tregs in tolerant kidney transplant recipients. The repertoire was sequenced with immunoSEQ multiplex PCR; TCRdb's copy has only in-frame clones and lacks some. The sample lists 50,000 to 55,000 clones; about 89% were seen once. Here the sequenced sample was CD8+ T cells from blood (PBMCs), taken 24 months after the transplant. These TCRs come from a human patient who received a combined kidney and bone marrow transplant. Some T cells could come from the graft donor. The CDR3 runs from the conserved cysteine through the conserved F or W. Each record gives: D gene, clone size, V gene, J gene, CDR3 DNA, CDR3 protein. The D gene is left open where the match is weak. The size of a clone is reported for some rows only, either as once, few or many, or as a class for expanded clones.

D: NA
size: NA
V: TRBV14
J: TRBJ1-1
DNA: TGTGCCAGCAGCCTTCTTACAGGGCGGAACACTGAAGCTTTCTTT
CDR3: CASSLLTGRNTEAFF

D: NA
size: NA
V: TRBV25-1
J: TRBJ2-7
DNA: TGTGCCAGCAGTGAAGGCAGGGGAACTCTCTACGAGCAGTACTTC
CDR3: CASSEGRGTLYEQYF

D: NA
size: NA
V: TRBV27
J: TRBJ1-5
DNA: TGTGCCAGCCGCATAAGTCGAGGGAAAAATCAGCCCCAGCATTTT
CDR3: CASRISRGKNQPQHF

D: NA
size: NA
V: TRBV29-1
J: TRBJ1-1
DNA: TGCAGCGCACGAACCTCCGCAGGGCGGAACACTGAAGCTTTCTTT
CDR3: CSARTSAGRNTEAFF

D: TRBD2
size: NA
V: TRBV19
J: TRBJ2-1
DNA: TGTGCCAGTAGTATAAGTAGCGGGGGGAACAATGAGCAGTTCTTC
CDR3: CASSISSGGNNEQFF

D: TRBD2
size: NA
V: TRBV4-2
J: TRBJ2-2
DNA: TGTGCCAGCAGCCAAAGCGCTAAGGGACTAGCGAACACCGGGGAGCTGTTTTTT
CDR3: CASSQSAKGLANTGELFF

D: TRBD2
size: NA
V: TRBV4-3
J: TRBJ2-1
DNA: TGCGCCAGCAGCCAAGATCTATACCTAGCGGGCTCCTACAATGAGCAGTTCTTC
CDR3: CASSQDLYLAGSYNEQFF

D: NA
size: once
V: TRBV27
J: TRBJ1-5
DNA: TGTGCCAGCAGTTACGGGTCCTTTCAGCCCCAGCATTTT
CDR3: CASSYGSFQPQHF

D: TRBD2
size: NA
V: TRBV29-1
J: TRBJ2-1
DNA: TGCAGCGTTGACGGTAGCGGGGGACTATTGCGCTACAATGAGCAGTTCTTC
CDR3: CSVDGSGGLLRYNEQFF

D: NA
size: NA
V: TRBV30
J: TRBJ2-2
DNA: TGTGCCCGGGCGGCTAGCAGCGGGGAGCTGTTTTTT
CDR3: CARAASSGELFF

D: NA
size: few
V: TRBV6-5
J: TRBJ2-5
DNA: TGTGCCAGCAGTGTATTATCAGGGTACGAGACCCAGTACTTC
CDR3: CASSVLSGYETQYF

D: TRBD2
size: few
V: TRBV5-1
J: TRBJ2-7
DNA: TGCGCCAGCAGCCCCGAGACTAGCGGCACCTACGAGCAGTACTTC
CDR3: CASSPETSGTYEQYF

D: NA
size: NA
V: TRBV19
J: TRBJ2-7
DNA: TGTGCCAGTAGTACCCTTCCGGGGGAGCAGTACTTC
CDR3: CASSTLPGEQYF